Reported below is one T cell receptor (beta chain). With V trimmed by 3 bases and J by 7 bases, 3 bases remained unmatched. Germline V gives CDR1 SGHTA, CDR2 FQGNSA. The CDR3 is made up of 13 amino acids. The sample belongs to a study of blood T cell repertoires in COVID-19. Using immunoSEQ multiplex PCR, the repertoire was profiled, and TCRdb retains in-frame clones only, with some absent. This sample yields 200,000 to 250,000 clones, of which 70% to 85% are seen a single time; 9.7% belongs to the top ten. The sequenced sample consisted of peripheral blood. This chain connects TRBV7-2 to TRBJ2-1; 7 bases are a match to TRBD2. The TCR originated in a man aged 45-65 years with active or convalescent COVID-19. CDR3 sequence: CASSFLAENEQFF. Here the CDR3 DNA reads TGTGCCAGCAGCTTCCTAGCGGAGAATGAGCAGTTCTTC.